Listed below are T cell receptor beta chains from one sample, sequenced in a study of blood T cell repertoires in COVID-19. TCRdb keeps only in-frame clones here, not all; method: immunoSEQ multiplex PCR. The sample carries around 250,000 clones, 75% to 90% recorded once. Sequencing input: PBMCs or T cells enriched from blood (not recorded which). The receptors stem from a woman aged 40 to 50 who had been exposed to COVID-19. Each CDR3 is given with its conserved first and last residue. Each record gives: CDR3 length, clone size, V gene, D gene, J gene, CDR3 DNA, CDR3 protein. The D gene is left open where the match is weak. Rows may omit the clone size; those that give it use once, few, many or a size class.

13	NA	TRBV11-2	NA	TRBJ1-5	TGTGCCAGCAGCTCCGCCTATAATCAGCCCCAGCATTTT	CASSSAYNQPQHF
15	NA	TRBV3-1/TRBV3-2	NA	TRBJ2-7	TGTGCCAGCCATCACCCGAGGGCACCCTCCTACGAGCAGTACTTC	CASHHPRAPSYEQYF
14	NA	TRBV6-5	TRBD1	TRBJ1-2	TGTGCCAGCACCCGTCTGGGACAGAACTATGGCTACACCTTC	CASTRLGQNYGYTF
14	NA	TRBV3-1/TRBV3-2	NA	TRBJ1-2	TGTGCCAGCAGCCAAGGAGGCATAAACTATGGCTACACCTTC	CASSQGGINYGYTF
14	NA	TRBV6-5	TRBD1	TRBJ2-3	TGTGCCGGCCAAGACAGGGGAGGCACAGATACGCAGTATTTT	CAGQDRGGTDTQYF
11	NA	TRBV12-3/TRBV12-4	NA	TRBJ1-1	TGTGCCAGCAGTCCCAGGGATGAAGCTTTCTTT	CASSPRDEAFF
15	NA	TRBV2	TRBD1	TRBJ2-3	TGTGCCAGCAGTGACGGACAGGGGAACACAGATACGCAGTATTTT	CASSDGQGNTDTQYF
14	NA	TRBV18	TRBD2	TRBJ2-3	TGTGCCAGCTCTCCCGGACTAGCCCCAGATACGCAGTATTTT	CASSPGLAPDTQYF
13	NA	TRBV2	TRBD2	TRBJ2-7	TGTGCCGGCAACCCGGGGGGGCGGTACGAGCAGTACTTC	CAGNPGGRYEQYF
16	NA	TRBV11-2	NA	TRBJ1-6	TGTGCCAGCAGCTTGAGTCGGGGACTGACAAATTCACCCCTCCACTTT	CASSLSRGLTNSPLHF
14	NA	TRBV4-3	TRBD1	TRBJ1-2	TGCGCCAGCAGCCAAGATGGGACAGGGTATGGCTACACCTTC	CASSQDGTGYGYTF
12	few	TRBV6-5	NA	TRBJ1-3	TGTGCCAGCCCCTCTTCACAGGGCACCATATATTTT	CASPSSQGTIYF
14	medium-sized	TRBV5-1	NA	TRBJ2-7	TGCGCCAGCAAGCAGGGGGGTAGTGGGAACGAGCAGTACTTC	CASKQGGSGNEQYF
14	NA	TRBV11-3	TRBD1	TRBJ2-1	TGTGCCAGCAGTCTTGGGACAGGCTACAATGAGCAGTTCTTC	CASSLGTGYNEQFF
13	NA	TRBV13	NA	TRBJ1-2	TGTGCCAGCAGGGACGACAGCCATTATGGCTACACCTTC	CASRDDSHYGYTF
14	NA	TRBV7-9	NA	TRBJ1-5	TGTGCCAGCAGCACACAGAATAGCAATCAGCCCCAGCATTTT	CASSTQNSNQPQHF
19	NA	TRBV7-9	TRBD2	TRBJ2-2	TGTGCCAGCAGCCTACTAGCGGGAGGACCGTTAAGTGACACCGGGGAGCTGTTTTTT	CASSLLAGGPLSDTGELFF
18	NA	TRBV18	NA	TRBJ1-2	TGTGCCAGCTCTCAAGCTAGGACGGCTGGGGGGAACTTCTATGGCTACACCTTC	CASSQARTAGGNFYGYTF
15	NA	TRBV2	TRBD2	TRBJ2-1	TGTGCCAGCAGTGAAGGCGGGAGTTCCTACAATGAGCAGTTCTTC	CASSEGGSSYNEQFF
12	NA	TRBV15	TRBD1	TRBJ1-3	TGTGCCACCGCGACAGGGGGAAACACCATATATTTT	CATATGGNTIYF
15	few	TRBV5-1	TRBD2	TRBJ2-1	TGCGCCAGCAGCGGTAGCGGGAGCTCCTACAATGAGCAGTTCTTC	CASSGSGSSYNEQFF
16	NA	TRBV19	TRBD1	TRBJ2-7	TGTGCCAGTAGTATGGACGGACAGGGTCCTAATGACGAGCAGTACTTC	CASSMDGQGPNDEQYF
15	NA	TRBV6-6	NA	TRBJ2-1	TGTGCCAGCACCAAAACTGGGAGCTCCTACAATGAGCAGTTCTTC	CASTKTGSSYNEQFF
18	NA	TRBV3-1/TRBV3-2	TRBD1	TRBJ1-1	TGTGCCAGCAGCCGACTGACAGGGGGGCCGACAATGAACACTGAAGCTTTCTTT	CASSRLTGGPTMNTEAFF
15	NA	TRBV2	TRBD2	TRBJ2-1	TGTGCCAGCAGAGGTCGACTAGCGGGAGACGATGAGCAGTTCTTC	CASRGRLAGDDEQFF
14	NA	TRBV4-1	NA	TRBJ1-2	TGCGCCAGCAGCCAAGATCCAGGGCCCTATGGCTACACCTTC	CASSQDPGPYGYTF
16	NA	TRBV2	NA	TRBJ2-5	TGTGCCAGCAGTGAACGTGAGGGTTCCCGGACGGAGACCCAGTACTTC	CASSEREGSRTETQYF
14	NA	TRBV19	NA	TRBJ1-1	TGTGCCAGCTCGGAGGACGGTCGGTACACTGAAGCTTTCTTT	CASSEDGRYTEAFF
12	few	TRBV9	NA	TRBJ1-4	TGTGCCAGCAGCGTAGGCGATGAAAAACTGTTTTTT	CASSVGDEKLFF
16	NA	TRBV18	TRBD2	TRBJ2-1	TGTGCCAGCTCACCCCGACTAGCGGGAGATTCGAATGAGCAGTTCTTC	CASSPRLAGDSNEQFF
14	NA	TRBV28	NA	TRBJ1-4	TGTGCCAGCCTTCGGGACACCCAGGTCGGAAAACTGTTTTTT	CASLRDTQVGKLFF
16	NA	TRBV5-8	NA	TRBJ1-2	TGTGCCAGCAGCTCCCGCGGGGGGCAGGGACTCTATGGCTACACCTTC	CASSSRGGQGLYGYTF
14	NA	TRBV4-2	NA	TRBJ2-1	TGTGCCAGCAGCCAAGGAGTGGGGGCCATTGAGCAGTTCTTC	CASSQGVGAIEQFF
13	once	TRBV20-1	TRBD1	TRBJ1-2	TGCAGTCCTAGTGGGACAGGGGAAGGCGGCTACACCTTC	CSPSGTGEGGYTF
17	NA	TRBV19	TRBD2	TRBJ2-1	TGTGCCAGTAGTATAGTAGGGACTAGCGGGAGGCTCGATGAGCAGTTCTTC	CASSIVGTSGRLDEQFF
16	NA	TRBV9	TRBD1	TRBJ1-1	TGTGCCAGCAGCGCCCGGGACAGCGTAAGTGGCACTGAAGCTTTCTTT	CASSARDSVSGTEAFF
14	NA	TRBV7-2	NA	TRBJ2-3	TGTGCCAGCAGCTTAGTTCAGCGGGCAGATACGCAGTATTTT	CASSLVQRADTQYF
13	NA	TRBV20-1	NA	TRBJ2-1	TGCAGTGCTAGTATAGGGGTTTACAATGAGCAGTTCTTC	CSASIGVYNEQFF
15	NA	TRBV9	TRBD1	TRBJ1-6	TGTGCCAGCAGCGCACAGGGGGCGAAAAATTCACCCCTCCACTTT	CASSAQGAKNSPLHF
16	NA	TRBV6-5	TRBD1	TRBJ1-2	TGTGCCAGCAGTTTCCCGGGACAGCAAGCTAACTATGGCTACACCTTC	CASSFPGQQANYGYTF
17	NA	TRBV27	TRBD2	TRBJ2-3	TGTGCCAGCAGCCCTTGGGCCCTAGCGGCTAGCACAGATACGCAGTATTTT	CASSPWALAASTDTQYF
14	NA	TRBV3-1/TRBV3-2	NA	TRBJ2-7	TGTGCCAGCAGCCAAGGCCGGCTAGTCTACGAGCAGTACTTC	CASSQGRLVYEQYF
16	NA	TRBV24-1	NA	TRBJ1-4	TGTGCCACCAGTGATACCTACGGGAGAACTAATGAAAAACTGTTTTTT	CATSDTYGRTNEKLFF
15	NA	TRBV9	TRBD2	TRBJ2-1	TGTGCCAGCAGCGTAGAGGGCGGGGGGGACAATGAGCAGTTCTTC	CASSVEGGGDNEQFF
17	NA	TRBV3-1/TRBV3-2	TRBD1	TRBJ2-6	TGTGCCAGCAGCCAAAGACAGGGAACTTCTGGGGCCAACGTCCTGACTTTC	CASSQRQGTSGANVLTF
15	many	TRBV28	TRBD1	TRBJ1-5	TGTGCCAGCAGTCCCGGGACAGGGGGCAATCAGCCCCAGCATTTT	CASSPGTGGNQPQHF
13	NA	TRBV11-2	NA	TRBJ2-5	TGTGCCAGCAGCCCCCTGAGGCAAGAGACCCAGTACTTC	CASSPLRQETQYF
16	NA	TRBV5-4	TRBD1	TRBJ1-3	TGTGCCAGCAGCAGCCGACAGGGAGGCTCTGGAAACACCATATATTTT	CASSSRQGGSGNTIYF
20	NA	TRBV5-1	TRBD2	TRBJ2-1	TGCGCCAGCAGCCCACGGACTAGCGGGGGATCCAGAATAGCCTACAATGAGCAGTTCTTC	CASSPRTSGGSRIAYNEQFF
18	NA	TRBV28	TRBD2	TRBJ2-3	TGTGCCAGCAGCCTTCGGACTAGCGGGGGGCCCTACACAGATACGCAGTATTTT	CASSLRTSGGPYTDTQYF
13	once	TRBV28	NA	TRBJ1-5	TGTGCCAGCAGTTATCGGGGGAGGCAGCCCCAGCATTTT	CASSYRGRQPQHF
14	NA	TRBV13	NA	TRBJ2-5	TGTGCCAGCAGCTTAGGACAGGGCCAAGAGACCCAGTACTTC	CASSLGQGQETQYF
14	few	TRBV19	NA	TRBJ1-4	TGTGCCAGTAGTCGGGGGGGGTCTAATGAAAAACTGTTTTTT	CASSRGGSNEKLFF
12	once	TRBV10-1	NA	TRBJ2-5	TGCGCCAGCAGTAACAGGGAAGAGACCCAGTACTTC	CASSNREETQYF
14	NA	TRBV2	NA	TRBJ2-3	TGTGCCAGCAGTCGTACTAGGTTCACAGATACGCAGTATTTT	CASSRTRFTDTQYF
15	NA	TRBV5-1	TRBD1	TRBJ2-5	TGCGCCAGCAGCGGAACCGGGACAGTCCAAGAGACCCAGTACTTC	CASSGTGTVQETQYF
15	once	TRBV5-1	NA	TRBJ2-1	TGTGCCAGCAGCTTGGGGACGGGAACCTACAATGAGCAGTTCTTC	CASSLGTGTYNEQFF
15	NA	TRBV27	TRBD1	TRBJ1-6	TGTGCCAGCAGTCAACGACAGGGTGGTAATTCACCCCTCCACTTT	CASSQRQGGNSPLHF
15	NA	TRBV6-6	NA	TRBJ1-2	TGTGCCAGCAGTTACGAGTTGACAGTCAACTATGGCTACACCTTC	CASSYELTVNYGYTF